The rows below give T cell receptor beta chains drawn from one sample of a study of shared clonotypes between healthy human individuals. Sequencing used immunoSEQ multiplex PCR; TCRdb keeps in-frame clones, though not all of them. The repertoire consists of fewer than 650,000 clones, with around three quarters occurring once and the leading ten covering around 12%. Sequencing used PBMCs. Receptors were obtained from a woman aged 40 to 50 in good health. Some clones in this sample may be carry-over from other donors' samples. CDR3s include the opening cysteine and the closing phenylalanine or tryptophan. Fields, in order: clone size, D gene, J gene, V gene, CDR3 length, CDR3 protein, CDR3 DNA. D genes are given only for firm matches. Clone size is shown for a subset of rows, as once, few, many or a class of expanded clone.

>once|TRBD2|TRBJ2-7|TRBV7-9|18
CASSLGPFGPSGSYEQYF
TGTGCCAGCAGCTTAGGGCCCTTTGGGCCTAGCGGGAGTTACGAGCAGTACTTC
>few|TRBD2|TRBJ2-7|TRBV18|15
CASSPSTSGRNEQYF
TGTGCCAGCTCACCGTCGACTAGCGGGAGGAACGAGCAGTACTTC
>few|.|TRBJ1-1|TRBV20-1|9
CAFATEAFF
TGCGCCTTCGCCACTGAAGCTTTCTTT
>.|TRBD1|TRBJ2-5|TRBV7-8|16
CASSLVKGTGRETQYF
TGTGCCAGCAGCCTTGTCAAGGGGACAGGGAGGGAGACCCAGTACTTC
>.|TRBD2|TRBJ2-3|TRBV19|16
CASSAPLAGVGDTQYF
TGTGCCAGTAGTGCCCCCCTAGCGGGAGTTGGAGATACGCAGTATTTT
>once|.|TRBJ2-5|TRBV5-4|13
CASSPGQQETQYF
TGTGCCAGCAGCCCCGGACAGCAAGAGACCCAGTACTTC
>.|.|TRBJ1-5|TRBV9|15
CASSADLNSNQPQHF
TGTGCCAGCAGCGCAGATCTAAATAGCAATCAGCCCCAGCATTTT
>.|TRBD2|TRBJ2-2|TRBV18|14
CASSQTSETGELFF
TGTGCCAGCTCGCAGACTAGCGAAACCGGGGAGCTGTTTTTT
>.|.|TRBJ2-5|TRBV7-7|13
CASSLAEQETQYF
TGTGCCAGCAGCTTGGCGGAGCAAGAGACCCAGTACTTC
>.|TRBD2|TRBJ2-3|TRBV7-3|18
CASSPQVRLAGRLDTQYF
TGTGCCAGCAGCCCCCAGGTTCGGCTAGCGGGCAGGCTAGATACGCAGTATTTT
>.|.|TRBJ1-2|TRBV7-2|15
CASSLGLGAEYGYTF
TGTGCCAGCAGCTTAGGGCTCGGGGCAGAATATGGCTACACCTTC
>.|TRBD2|TRBJ2-7|TRBV2|15
CASLEGLASSYEQYF
TGTGCCAGCCTAGAGGGACTAGCATCCTCCTACGAGCAGTACTTC